This TCR beta chain was obtained from a study of CD8+ T cells in alopecia areata. About the study: Tofacitinib ran for 6 to 18 months before 6 months off drug.

Punch biopsies of lesional scalp, plus peripheral blood, were taken from alopecia areata patients. Sequencing templates came from extracted RNA that was reverse transcribed into cDNA. Clones were read by immunoSEQ multiplex PCR, and TCRdb kept only the in-frame ones, dropping some. The profile shows around 140,000 clones, roughly 50% of them singletons. The TCR sequence derives from a human donor with alopecia areata. The sample taken for sequencing was CD4+ T cells sorted from blood.

The CDR3 DNA is TGTGCCAGCAGCGTCGAGGGGGCTTATGGCTACACCTTC. This translates into CASSVEGAYGYTF. The J gene is TRBJ1-2, the V gene TRBV9, with 7 bases that match TRBD1. V lost 2 bases to trimming and J lost 5 bases; unmatched junction nucleotides: 3. Germline V CDR1 and CDR2: SGDLS, YYNGEE. The CDR3 has 13 amino acids.